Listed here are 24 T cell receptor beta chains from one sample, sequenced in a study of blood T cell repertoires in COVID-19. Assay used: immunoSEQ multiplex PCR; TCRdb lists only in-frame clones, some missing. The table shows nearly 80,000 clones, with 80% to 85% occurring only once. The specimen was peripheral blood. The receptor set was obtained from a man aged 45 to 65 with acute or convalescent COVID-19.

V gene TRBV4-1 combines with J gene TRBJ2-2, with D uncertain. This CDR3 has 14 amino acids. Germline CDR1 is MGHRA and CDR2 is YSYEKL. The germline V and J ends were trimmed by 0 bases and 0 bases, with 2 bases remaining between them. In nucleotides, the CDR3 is TGCGCCAGCAGCCAAGACTCGAACACCGGGGAGCTGTTTTTT. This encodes CASSQDSNTGELFF.

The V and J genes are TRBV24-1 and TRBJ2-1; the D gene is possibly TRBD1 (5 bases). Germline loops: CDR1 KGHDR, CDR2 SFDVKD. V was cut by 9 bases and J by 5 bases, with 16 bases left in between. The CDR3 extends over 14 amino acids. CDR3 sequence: CATGPATEDNEQFF. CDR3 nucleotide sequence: TGTGCCACCGGTCCCGCGACAGAGGACAATGAGCAGTTCTTC.

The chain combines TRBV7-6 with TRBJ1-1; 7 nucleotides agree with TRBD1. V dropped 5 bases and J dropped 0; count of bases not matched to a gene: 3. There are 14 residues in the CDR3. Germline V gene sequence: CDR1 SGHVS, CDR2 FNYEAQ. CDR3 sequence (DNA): TGTGCCAGCAGCAAAGACAGGGTGAACACTGAAGCTTTCTTT. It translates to CASSKDRVNTEAFF.

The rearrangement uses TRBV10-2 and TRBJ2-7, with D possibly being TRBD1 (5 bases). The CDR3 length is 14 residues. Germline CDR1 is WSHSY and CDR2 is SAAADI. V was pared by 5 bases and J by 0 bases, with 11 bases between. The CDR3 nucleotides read TGCGCCAGCAGTTCGGACACGAGCTCCTACGAGCAGTACTTC. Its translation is CASSSDTSSYEQYF.

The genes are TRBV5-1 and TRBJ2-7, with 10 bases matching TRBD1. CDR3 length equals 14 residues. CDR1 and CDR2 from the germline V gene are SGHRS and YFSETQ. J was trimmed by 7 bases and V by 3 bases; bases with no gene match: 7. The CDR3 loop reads CASSSGTGAAEQYF. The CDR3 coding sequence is TGCGCCAGCAGCTCCGGGACAGGGGCGGCAGAGCAGTACTTC.

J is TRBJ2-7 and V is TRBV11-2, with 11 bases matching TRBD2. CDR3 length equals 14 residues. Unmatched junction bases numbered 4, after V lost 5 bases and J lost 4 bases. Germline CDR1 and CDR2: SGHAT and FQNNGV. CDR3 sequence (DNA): TGTGCCAGCAGCGACACTAGCGGGGGTTACGAGCAGTACTTC. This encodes CASSDTSGGYEQYF.

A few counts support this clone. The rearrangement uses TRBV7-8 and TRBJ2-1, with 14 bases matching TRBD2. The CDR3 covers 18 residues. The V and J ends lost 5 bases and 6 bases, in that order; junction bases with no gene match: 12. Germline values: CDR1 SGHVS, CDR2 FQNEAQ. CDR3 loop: CASSRGTSGRRLGNEQFF. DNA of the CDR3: TGTGCCAGCAGCCGAGGGACTAGCGGGAGAAGATTAGGCAATGAGCAGTTCTTC.

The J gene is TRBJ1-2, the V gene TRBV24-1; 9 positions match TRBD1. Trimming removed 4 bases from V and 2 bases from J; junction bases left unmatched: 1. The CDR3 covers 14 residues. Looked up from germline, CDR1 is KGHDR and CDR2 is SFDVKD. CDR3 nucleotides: TGTGCCACCAGTGAGACAGGGGGAAACTATGGCTACACCTTC. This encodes CATSETGGNYGYTF.

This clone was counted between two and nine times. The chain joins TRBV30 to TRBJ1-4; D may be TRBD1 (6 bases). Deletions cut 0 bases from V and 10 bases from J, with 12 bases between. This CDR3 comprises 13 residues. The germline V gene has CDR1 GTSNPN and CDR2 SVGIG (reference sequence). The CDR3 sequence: CAWSVSAGVKLFF. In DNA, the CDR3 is TGTGCCTGGAGTGTATCGGCAGGGGTAAAACTGTTTTTT.

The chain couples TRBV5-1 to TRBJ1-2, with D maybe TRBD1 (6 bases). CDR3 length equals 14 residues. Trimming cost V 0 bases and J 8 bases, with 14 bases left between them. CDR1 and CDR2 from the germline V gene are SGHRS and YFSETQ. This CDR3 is CASSLGSSGEGYTF. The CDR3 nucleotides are TGCGCCAGCAGCTTGGGTTCTTCAGGGGAAGGCTACACCTTC.

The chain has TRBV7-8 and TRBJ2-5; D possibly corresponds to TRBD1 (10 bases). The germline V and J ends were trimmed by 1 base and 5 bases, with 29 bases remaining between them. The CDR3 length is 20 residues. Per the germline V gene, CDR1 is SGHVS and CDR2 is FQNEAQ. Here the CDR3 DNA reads TGTGCCAGCAGCTTAGTTGGGACAGGGGAGCTAGCGGGAAGCGAGGAGACCCAGTACTTC. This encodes CASSLVGTGELAGSEETQYF.

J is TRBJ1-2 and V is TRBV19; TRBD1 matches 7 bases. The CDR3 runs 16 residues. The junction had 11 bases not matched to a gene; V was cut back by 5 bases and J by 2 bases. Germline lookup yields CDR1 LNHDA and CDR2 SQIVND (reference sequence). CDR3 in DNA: TGTGCCAGTAGTTTACTTCCGGGACAGAGAAACTATGGCTACACCTTC. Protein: CASSLLPGQRNYGYTF.

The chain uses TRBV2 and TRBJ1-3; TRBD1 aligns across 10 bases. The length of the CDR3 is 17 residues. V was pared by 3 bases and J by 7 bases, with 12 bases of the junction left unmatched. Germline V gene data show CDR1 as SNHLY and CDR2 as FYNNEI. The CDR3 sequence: CASSEQGLGQGYNTIYF. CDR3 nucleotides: TGTGCCAGCAGTGAGCAGGGATTGGGACAGGGGTACAACACCATATATTTT.

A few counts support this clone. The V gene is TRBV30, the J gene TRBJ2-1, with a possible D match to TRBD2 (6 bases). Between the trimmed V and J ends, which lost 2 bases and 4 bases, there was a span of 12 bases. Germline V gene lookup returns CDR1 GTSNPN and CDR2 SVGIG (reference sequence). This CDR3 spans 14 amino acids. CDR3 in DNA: TGTGCCTGGAGTTCTGGCGGGGTATACAATGAGCAGTTCTTC. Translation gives CAWSSGGVYNEQFF.

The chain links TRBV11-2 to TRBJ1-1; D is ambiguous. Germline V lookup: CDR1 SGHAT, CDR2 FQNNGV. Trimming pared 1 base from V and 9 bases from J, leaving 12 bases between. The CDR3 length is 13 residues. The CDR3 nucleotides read TGTGCCAGCAGCTTAGCGTGGAGCCAGAAAGCTTTCTTT. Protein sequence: CASSLAWSQKAFF.

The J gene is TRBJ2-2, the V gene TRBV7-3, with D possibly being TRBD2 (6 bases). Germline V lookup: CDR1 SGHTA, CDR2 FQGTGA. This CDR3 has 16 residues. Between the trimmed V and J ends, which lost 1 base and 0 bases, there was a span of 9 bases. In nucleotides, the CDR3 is TGTGCCAGCAGCTTAATGGGCGGGACGAACACCGGGGAGCTGTTTTTT. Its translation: CASSLMGGTNTGELFF.

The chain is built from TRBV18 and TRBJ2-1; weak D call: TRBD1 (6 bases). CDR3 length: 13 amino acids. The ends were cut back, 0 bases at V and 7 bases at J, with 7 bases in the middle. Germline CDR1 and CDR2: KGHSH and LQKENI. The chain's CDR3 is CASSPPGANEQFF. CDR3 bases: TGTGCCAGCTCACCACCGGGGGCAAATGAGCAGTTCTTC.

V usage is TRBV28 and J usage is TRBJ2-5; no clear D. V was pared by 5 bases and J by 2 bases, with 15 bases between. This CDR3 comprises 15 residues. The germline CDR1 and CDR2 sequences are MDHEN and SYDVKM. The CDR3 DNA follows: TGTGCCAGCAGTACTAAAGCCAACCCACAAGAGACCCAGTACTTC. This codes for CASSTKANPQETQYF.

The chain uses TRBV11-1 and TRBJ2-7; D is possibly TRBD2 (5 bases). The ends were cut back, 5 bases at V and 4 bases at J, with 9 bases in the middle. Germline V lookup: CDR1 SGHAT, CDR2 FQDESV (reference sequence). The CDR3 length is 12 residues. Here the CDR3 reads CASSRSGYEQYF. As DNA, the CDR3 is TGTGCCAGCAGCAGATCGGGATACGAGCAGTACTTC.

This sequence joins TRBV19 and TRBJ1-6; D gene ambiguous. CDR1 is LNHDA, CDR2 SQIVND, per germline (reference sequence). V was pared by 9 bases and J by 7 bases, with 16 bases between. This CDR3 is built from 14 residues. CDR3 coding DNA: TGTGCCAGCCACACATCTTATGCAAATTCACCCCTCCACTTT. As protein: CASHTSYANSPLHF.

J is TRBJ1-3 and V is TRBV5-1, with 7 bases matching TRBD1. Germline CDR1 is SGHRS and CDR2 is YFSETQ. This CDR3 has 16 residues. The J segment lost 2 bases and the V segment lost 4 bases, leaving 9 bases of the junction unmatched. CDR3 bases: TGCGCCAGCAGCATCCTACAGGGGAGCGCTGGAAACACCATATATTTT. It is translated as CASSILQGSAGNTIYF.

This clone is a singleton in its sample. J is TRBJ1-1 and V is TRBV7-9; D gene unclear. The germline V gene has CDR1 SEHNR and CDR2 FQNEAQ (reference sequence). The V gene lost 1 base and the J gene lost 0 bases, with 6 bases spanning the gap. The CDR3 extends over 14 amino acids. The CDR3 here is CASSLGGLNTEAFF. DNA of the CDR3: TGTGCCAGCAGCTTAGGAGGGCTGAACACTGAAGCTTTCTTT.

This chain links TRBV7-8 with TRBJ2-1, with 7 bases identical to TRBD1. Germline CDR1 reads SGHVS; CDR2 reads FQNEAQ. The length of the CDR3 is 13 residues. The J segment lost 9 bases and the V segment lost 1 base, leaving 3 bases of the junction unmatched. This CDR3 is CASSLDRGGEQFF. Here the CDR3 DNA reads TGTGCCAGCAGCTTAGACAGGGGTGGTGAGCAGTTCTTC.

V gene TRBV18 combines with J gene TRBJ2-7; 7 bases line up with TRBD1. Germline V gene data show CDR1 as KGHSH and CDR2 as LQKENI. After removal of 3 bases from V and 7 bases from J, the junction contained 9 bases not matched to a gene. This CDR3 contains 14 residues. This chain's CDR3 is CASSPGDRVGEQYF. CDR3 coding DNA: TGTGCCAGCTCACCCGGAGACAGGGTTGGAGAGCAGTACTTC.